The rows below give T cell receptor beta chains drawn from one sample of a study of sequential checkpoint blockade in melanoma. Clones were read by immunoSEQ multiplex PCR, and TCRdb kept only the in-frame ones, dropping some. The repertoire holds around 21,000 clones, 65% to 90% seen once, with 51% in the top ten. The sample consisted of CD8+ T cells sorted from blood (inferred from file names), taken from a patient given nivolumab and ipilimumab in sequence. All receptors come from a human donor with melanoma. CDR3s include the opening cysteine and the closing phenylalanine or tryptophan. A D gene is named only where the DNA matches it firmly. Clone size appears in some rows only: once, few, many, or a class for an expanded clone.

V	size	J	D	CDR3	DNA
TRBV11-2	.	TRBJ1-2	TRBD1	CASSSADRGYYGYTF	TGTGCCAGCAGCTCAGCGGACAGGGGGTACTATGGCTACACCTTC
TRBV12-5	.	TRBJ1-1	.	CASGFFILGRRDTEAFF	TGTGCTAGTGGTTTTTTCATTTTGGGGCGCAGGGACACTGAAGCTTTCTTT
TRBV27	.	TRBJ2-7	TRBD2	CASGRSGGAFYEQYF	TGTGCCAGCGGGCGAAGCGGGGGAGCCTTCTACGAGCAGTACTTC
TRBV5-4	medium-sized	TRBJ2-1	TRBD2	CASSSSGGYGNEQFF	TGTGCCAGCAGCTCGTCCGGGGGGTACGGCAATGAGCAGTTCTTC
TRBV4-3	.	TRBJ1-1	.	CASSQGSATRAEAFF	TGCGCCAGCAGCCAAGGAAGTGCCACGCGGGCTGAAGCTTTCTTT
TRBV5-1	once	TRBJ1-2	TRBD1	CASSWDSRPANYGYTF	TGCGCCAGCAGCTGGGACAGTCGGCCAGCTAACTATGGCTACACCTTC
TRBV2	.	TRBJ2-5	TRBD2	CASRATSGGTLTQYF	TGTGCCAGCAGGGCTACTAGCGGGGGAACCCTGACCCAGTACTTC
TRBV2	.	TRBJ2-5	TRBD1	CASSRTGQGGSQKTQYF	TGTGCCAGCAGTCGGACTGGACAGGGAGGTTCTCAGAAGACCCAGTACTTC
TRBV19	.	TRBJ2-7	TRBD1	CASSPDREVYEQYF	TGTGCCAGTAGTCCGGACAGGGAAGTCTACGAGCAGTACTTC
TRBV11-2	once	TRBJ2-3	.	CASSLSSDTQYF	TGTGCCAGCAGCTTATCTTCTGATACGCAGTATTTT
TRBV19	.	TRBJ1-1	TRBD1	CASAGRDRVRNTEAFF	TGTGCCAGCGCAGGAAGGGACAGGGTGAGGAACACTGAAGCTTTCTTT
TRBV28	.	TRBJ2-5	.	CASSLLVGPQETQYF	TGTGCCAGCAGTTTATTAGTGGGCCCTCAAGAGACCCAGTACTTC
TRBV5-8	.	TRBJ2-7	TRBD2	CASSFFSGGSREQYF	TGTGCCAGCAGCTTTTTCAGCGGGGGTTCTCGCGAGCAGTACTTC
TRBV7-6	.	TRBJ2-7	.	CASSPGGGQGGYEQYF	TGTGCCAGCAGCCCCGGCGGAGGCCAAGGTGGTTACGAGCAGTACTTC
TRBV28	once	TRBJ2-7	.	CASRDNKVLYEQYF	TGTGCCAGCAGAGACAATAAAGTCCTTTACGAGCAGTACTTC
TRBV5-6	.	TRBJ1-6	.	CASLIGRDSPLHF	TGTGCCAGCCTTATAGGGAGAGATTCACCCCTCCACTTT
TRBV9	few	TRBJ2-5	.	CASSTTTTEETQYF	TGTGCCAGCAGCACGACGACGACAGAAGAGACCCAGTACTTC
TRBV30	.	TRBJ2-7	.	CAWIAEGQLIYEQYF	TGTGCCTGGATCGCTGAGGGACAACTGATCTACGAGCAGTACTTC
TRBV7-9	.	TRBJ2-2	TRBD1	CASSADRAIGELFF	TGTGCCAGCAGCGCGGACAGGGCGATAGGGGAGCTGTTTTTT
TRBV5-6	.	TRBJ2-6	TRBD1	CASSLEDRGATGANVLTF	TGTGCCAGCAGCTTGGAGGACAGGGGCGCAACTGGGGCCAACGTCCTGACTTTC
TRBV7-8	.	TRBJ2-7	TRBD1	CASSLQLQGVIPYEQYF	TGTGCCAGCAGCTTACAACTTCAGGGGGTCATTCCCTACGAGCAGTACTTC
TRBV6-1	.	TRBJ2-1	TRBD2	CASSGVQRGYNEQFF	TGTGCCAGCAGCGGGGTACAGCGGGGCTACAATGAGCAGTTCTTC
TRBV7-9	.	TRBJ1-2	.	CASSLTTNYGYTF	TGTGCCAGCAGCTTGACAACTAACTATGGCTACACCTTC
TRBV6-5	few	TRBJ1-1	TRBD1	CASSYDDRGSGEAFF	TGTGCCAGCAGTTACGATGACAGGGGATCGGGTGAAGCTTTCTTT
TRBV10-2	.	TRBJ2-7	.	CASSELQAYEQYF	TGCGCCAGCAGTGAGTTACAGGCCTACGAGCAGTACTTC
TRBV13	.	TRBJ2-7	.	CASSLKAESVYEQYF	TGTGCCAGCAGCTTGAAAGCGGAGTCTGTCTACGAGCAGTACTTC
TRBV16	.	TRBJ1-3	TRBD1	CASSQFRRPTGGRNTIYF	TGTGCCAGCAGCCAATTTCGTCGTCCAACAGGGGGCAGAAACACCATATATTTT
TRBV29-1	few	TRBJ1-1	.	CSVEVTYLEAFF	TGCAGCGTTGAAGTTACTTATCTAGAAGCTTTCTTT
TRBV4-2	.	TRBJ1-4	TRBD1	CASSQGTGGLTNEKLFF	TGTGCCAGCAGCCAAGGGACAGGGGGCTTGACTAATGAAAAACTGTTTTTT
TRBV28	.	TRBJ2-3	.	CASSFLQGTDTQYF	TGTGCCAGCAGTTTTCTCCAGGGCACAGATACGCAGTATTTT
TRBV25-1	.	TRBJ2-1	.	CASSEQANEQFF	TGTGCCAGCAGTGAACAGGCTAATGAGCAGTTCTTC
TRBV28	.	TRBJ2-1	TRBD1	CASAGTEVGREQFF	TGTGCCAGCGCCGGGACAGAAGTTGGGCGTGAGCAGTTCTTC